The 25 T cell receptor beta chains below come from one sample, sequenced in a study of T cell clones after liver transplantation. Profiled with immunoSEQ multiplex PCR; TCRdb holds only in-frame clones, not every one. Found here are roughly 74,000 clones, 80% of them singletons; the top ten hold 0.45% to 0.65%. The sequencing used CD4+ T cells from blood, collected before liver transplant. The receptors here all came from a human donor who received a liver transplant.

The rearrangement joins TRBV19 to TRBJ1-1; D gene unclear. Looked up from germline, CDR1 is LNHDA and CDR2 is SQIVND (reference sequence). The CDR3 is 14 amino acids. Trimming took 3 bases from V and 4 from J, leaving 12 bases between them. The CDR3 DNA sequence: TGTGCCAGTAGTATGAAGGGTTTGGGCACTGAAGCTTTCTTT. It encodes CASSMKGLGTEAFF.

CDR3 sequence: CASRPRHREVYEQYF. The DNA for the CDR3 is TGTGCCAGCAGACCCCGTCACAGGGAGGTCTACGAGCAGTACTTC. This chain joins TRBV6-5 and TRBJ2-7, with D perhaps TRBD1 or TRBD2 (6 bases each). CDR1 is MNHEY, CDR2 SVGAGI, per germline. Trimming shortened V by 6 bases and J by 3 bases, and 18 bases separated the two germline ends. This CDR3 has 15 residues.

The chain couples TRBV2 to TRBJ2-2; no definite D call. The CDR3 covers 13 residues. The V gene lost 4 bases and the J gene lost 1 base, with 4 bases spanning the gap. Germline CDR1 is SNHLY and CDR2 is FYNNEI. DNA for the CDR3: TGTGCCAGCAGTGGGGGGAACACCGGGGAGCTGTTTTTT. It is translated as CASSGGNTGELFF.

V and J are TRBV5-1 and TRBJ1-1; TRBD1 is a possible D gene (6 bases). This CDR3 region has 15 residues. The ends were cut back, 2 bases at V and 0 bases at J, with 11 bases in the middle. The germline gives CDR1 SGHRS, CDR2 YFSETQ. CDR3 nucleotide sequence: TGCGCCAGCAGCTTTCAGGGGATACTGAACACTGAAGCTTTCTTT. Its translation is CASSFQGILNTEAFF.

The chain joins TRBV2 to TRBJ2-1; D ambiguous. CDR1 SNHLY and CDR2 FYNNEI come from the germline V gene. Deletions cut 5 bases from V and 3 bases from J, with 5 bases between. The CDR3 loop spans 12 amino acids. The CDR3 DNA sequence: TGTGCCAGCAGTCAGGACTACAATGAGCAGTTCTTC. Translation gives CASSQDYNEQFF.

V usage is TRBV11-2 and J usage is TRBJ1-4, with D maybe TRBD1 (5 bases). Trimming removed 5 bases at V and 3 bases at J, with 10 bases between. The CDR3 is 14 amino acids. The germline V gene has CDR1 SGHAT and CDR2 FQNNGV. The CDR3, as DNA: TGTGCCAGCAGCCGAGGACACTCTAATGAAAAACTGTTTTTT. This codes for CASSRGHSNEKLFF.

This clone is a singleton in its sample. The CDR3 nucleotides are TGTGCCAGCAGCTTAGACCTCGGACAGACTAATCAGCCCCAGCATTTT. Its translation: CASSLDLGQTNQPQHF. This chain joins TRBV7-9 and TRBJ1-5, with D possibly TRBD1 on 6 matching bases. Trimming removed 1 base at V and 4 bases at J, with 14 bases between. Germline CDR1 reads SEHNR; CDR2 reads FQNEAQ (reference sequence). This CDR3 has 16 amino acids.

This chain connects TRBV28 to TRBJ1-5; tentatively, D is TRBD1 (6 bases). V was shortened by 6 bases and J by 1 base, with 13 bases between the two germline ends. The CDR3 loop spans 15 amino acids. The V gene's germline CDR1 is MDHEN and CDR2 SYDVKM. As DNA, the CDR3 is TGTGCCAGCAGCCAAGCAACAGGGAGCAATCAGCCCCAGCATTTT. This encodes CASSQATGSNQPQHF.

V usage is TRBV28 and J usage is TRBJ1-2, with D maybe TRBD1 (6 bases). The germline V gene encodes CDR1 MDHEN and CDR2 SYDVKM. The ends were cut back, 6 bases at V and 5 bases at J, with 22 bases in the middle. This CDR3 is built from 16 residues. CDR3 protein: CASRPTGHRGSYGYTF. CDR3 in DNA: TGTGCCAGCAGACCGACGGGACACCGAGGGTCGTATGGCTACACCTTC.

This chain uses TRBV2 with TRBJ2-7; the match to TRBD2 covers 7 bases. The CDR3 spans 17 residues. J lost 3 bases, V lost 7 bases, and 18 bases had no gene match. Germline CDR1 SNHLY, CDR2 FYNNEI. CDR3: CASTTRWGGRGVYEQYF. The CDR3, as DNA: TGTGCCAGCACCACCCGCTGGGGAGGGAGAGGGGTCTACGAGCAGTACTTC.

J is TRBJ2-1 and V is TRBV27; no definite D call. Germline CDR1 and CDR2: MNHEY and SMNVEV (reference sequence). The CDR3 is 15 residues long. V dropped 5 bases and J dropped 6 bases, with 17 bases sitting between them. The CDR3 loop reads CASSPIQSSLNEQFF. The CDR3 DNA sequence: TGTGCCAGCAGTCCTATACAATCCTCCCTCAATGAGCAGTTCTTC.

The V and J genes are TRBV7-3 and TRBJ1-1; the D is unclear. Trimming took off 5 bases at V and 1 base at J, with 14 bases between the two ends. Germline V CDR1 and CDR2: SGHTA, FQGTGA. The CDR3 runs 15 residues. The CDR3 DNA follows: TGTGCCAGCAGCACAAAAGGACTGCGGAACACTGAAGCTTTCTTT. Translated: CASSTKGLRNTEAFF.

This clone has only one observation. The genes are TRBV12-5 and TRBJ2-3; 12 nucleotides agree with TRBD2. J gave up 8 bases and V 0 bases, and 6 bases lay outside the gene matches. The CDR3 is 16 amino acids. Germline values: CDR1 LGHNT, CDR2 FRNRAP. In nucleotides, the CDR3 is TGTGCTAGTGGTTTGGTGGCAGGGACTAGCGGGTGTACGCAGTATTTT. It codes for CASGLVAGTSGCTQYF.

The rearrangement uses TRBV11-2 and TRBJ1-2; D gene uncertain. V lost 4 bases and J 5 bases, leaving 8 bases between the germline ends. Germline assignment: CDR1 SGHAT and CDR2 FQNNGV. This CDR3 has 12 residues. The CDR3 DNA reads as TGTGCCAGCAGCTATGGGAGGTATGGCTACACCTTC. Translation: CASSYGRYGYTF. The whole variable domain, remainder taken from reference TRBV11-2 and TRBJ1-2, is EAGVAQSPRYKIIEKRQSVAFWCNPISGHATLYWYQQILGQGPKLLIQFQNNGVVDDSQLPKDRFSAERLKGVDSTLKIQPAKLEDSAVYLCASSYGRYGYTFGSGTRLTVV.

V is TRBV4-2 and J is TRBJ2-1; tentative D call: TRBD1 (5 bases). The V gene's germline CDR1 is LGHNA and CDR2 YNFKEQ. V was pared by 1 base and J by 0 bases, with 7 bases between. This CDR3 is built from 15 residues. The CDR3 sequence is CASSQGRGSYNEQFF. DNA of the CDR3: TGTGCCAGCAGCCAAGGAAGGGGCTCCTACAATGAGCAGTTCTTC.

The rearrangement links TRBV4-1 to TRBJ1-3; D is uncertain. The CDR3 totals 19 residues. Deletions cut 0 bases from V and 0 bases from J, with 18 bases between. CDR1 MGHRA and CDR2 YSYEKL come from the germline V gene. In DNA, the CDR3 is TGCGCCAGCAGCCAAGACAGAATAAACACCGGAGACTCTGGAAACACCATATATTTT. It specifies CASSQDRINTGDSGNTIYF.

The chain has TRBV5-6 and TRBJ1-2; tentatively, D is TRBD1 (6 bases). V was cut by 2 bases and J by 3 bases, with 20 bases left in between. CDR1 is SGHDT and CDR2 is YYEEEE in the germline V gene. CDR3 length equals 17 residues. The DNA for the CDR3 is TGTGCCAGCAGCTTATGGTTTCGGACAGCTAAAGACTATGGCTACACCTTC. This gives the protein CASSLWFRTAKDYGYTF.

The chain has TRBV5-6 and TRBJ2-1, with D maybe TRBD2 (6 bases). The length of the CDR3 is 19 residues. Germline V lookup: CDR1 SGHDT, CDR2 YYEEEE. Trimming took 4 bases from V and 4 from J, leaving 27 bases between them. CDR3 amino acids: CASSTGFFGAGNPYNEQFF. CDR3 coding DNA: TGTGCCAGCAGCACAGGCTTTTTCGGGGCGGGAAATCCTTACAATGAGCAGTTCTTC.

This chain joins TRBV30 and TRBJ2-3, with 7 bases matching TRBD2. From germline, CDR1 is GTSNPN and CDR2 SVGIG (reference sequence). CDR3 length equals 13 residues. This CDR3 is CALGTGGSDTQYF. The CDR3, as DNA: TGTGCGCTGGGGACGGGAGGATCAGATACGCAGTATTTT.

The rearrangement joins TRBV19 to TRBJ2-3; 7 bases line up with TRBD2. CDR1 is LNHDA and CDR2 is SQIVND in the germline V gene (reference sequence). V lost 5 bases to trimming and J lost 5 bases; unmatched junction nucleotides: 7. The CDR3 has 14 amino acids. The CDR3 loop is CASSLGRELDTQYF. The CDR3 DNA reads TGTGCCAGTAGTCTGGGGCGGGAGTTAGATACGCAGTATTTT.

The chain is built from TRBV6-5 and TRBJ1-5; 7 bases align to TRBD1. The V gene end was trimmed by 5 bases and the J gene end by 9 bases; junction bases not matched to a gene: 10. Germline lookup yields CDR1 MNHEY and CDR2 SVGAGI. This CDR3 is 14 amino acids long. The CDR3 sequence is CASSTYRGLPPQHF. DNA for the CDR3: TGTGCCAGCAGTACTTACAGGGGTTTGCCGCCCCAGCATTTT.

A word on this clone: This CDR3 is also generated by other DNA sequences in the sample. J is TRBJ1-5 and V is TRBV27; D gene uncertain. V shed 4 bases and J shed 1 base, with 11 bases lying between them. CDR1 and CDR2 (germline): MNHEY, SMNVEV (reference sequence). The CDR3 loop spans 15 amino acids. The CDR3 sequence is CASSSAGGSNQPQHF. CDR3 sequence (DNA): TGTGCCAGCAGTTCCGCAGGAGGCAGCAATCAGCCCCAGCATTTT.

The rearrangement joins TRBV6-1 to TRBJ2-2; no reliable D call. There are 12 residues in the CDR3. Trimming shortened V by 5 bases and J by 8 bases, and 9 bases separated the two germline ends. Germline V lookup: CDR1 MNHNS, CDR2 SASEGT. The DNA for the CDR3 is TGTGCCAGCAGTCAGCCCCCTGGGGAGCTGTTTTTT. This sequence encodes CASSQPPGELFF.

This clone was observed a few times. The V call is TRBV28, the J call TRBJ2-5; the D is unclear. Germline V CDR1 and CDR2: MDHEN, SYDVKM. Trimming cost V 8 bases and J 3 bases, with 19 bases left between them. The CDR3 has 15 residues. The CDR3 sequence is CASGRGPPLKETQYF. CDR3 nucleotide sequence: TGTGCCAGCGGTAGAGGACCCCCTCTAAAAGAGACCCAGTACTTC.

V usage is TRBV2 and J usage is TRBJ2-1; 12 bases line up with TRBD2. With V trimmed by 2 bases and J by 4 bases, 3 bases remained unmatched. The CDR3 loop spans 16 amino acids. Germline CDR1 is SNHLY and CDR2 is FYNNEI. Written as DNA, the CDR3 is TGTGCCAGCAGTGAAACCGGACTAGCGGGGTACAATGAGCAGTTCTTC. It is translated as CASSETGLAGYNEQFF.